What follows is one T cell receptor (beta chain) and its context. What it binds is unknown. In the PCR, 60 Vbeta and 13 Jbeta primers were used. Profiled with immunoSEQ multiplex PCR; TCRdb holds only in-frame clones, not every one. The sample lists about 90,000 clones; 70% to 85% were seen once. The CDR3 extends over 14 amino acids. Trimming at V came to 3 bases and at J to 4 bases, leaving 2 bases not matched to a gene. Germline V lookup: CDR1 GTSNPN, CDR2 SVGIG (reference sequence). The sample comes from a study of cytomegalovirus exposure and HLA in healthy donors. Points from the study as a whole: Earlier results showed most TCR beta V segments being productive about 87% or about 30% of the time. It was reported that TCR beta sequences correctly inferred the HLA-A and HLA-B alleles for most subjects. An analysis was carried out at a later point. It showed that HLA-associated TCR beta chains were more clonally expanded than equally common non-associated chains. Among TCR beta chains, those listed as cytomegalovirus-associated numbered some 170.

The sequence came from a man aged 30 to 39 in good health and CMV-seronegative. The V and J genes are TRBV30 and TRBJ1-4; 10 nucleotides line up with TRBD1. The sample comprised PBMCs. CDR3 coding DNA: TGTGCCTGGAGGGGGGACAGGGGTAATGAAAAACTGTTTTTT. It translates to CAWRGDRGNEKLFF.